This TCR beta chain appears in the sequencing data of a study of cytomegalovirus exposure and HLA in healthy donors. Study results and caveats: In a later analysis, TCR beta V- and J-gene trimming was associated with a missense DCLRE1C variant. Excluded: some indistinguishable V segments such as TRBV6-2 and TRBV6-3.

Healthy bone marrow donors formed the donor group. The study sampled nominally healthy donors, though unrecorded immune exposures were likely. PCR involved 60 Vbeta and 13 Jbeta primers. Method: immunoSEQ multiplex PCR; TCRdb's copy keeps in-frame clones and lacks some. The table shows some 170,000 clones, with approximately 84% occurring only once. V shed 5 bases, J shed 0 bases, and the junction held 13 bases outside the gene matches. The CDR3 is 18 amino acids. CDR1 is SGHVS and CDR2 is FNYEAQ in the germline V gene. With respect to this clone: Antigen specificity is unknown.

V usage is TRBV7-6 and J usage is TRBJ2-3; the match to TRBD1 covers 8 bases. The sequence was collected from a female donor in good health and CMV-seronegative. The sample comprised PBMCs. CDR3 nucleotides: TGTGCCAGCAGCCGAGGACAGGGCCAGCCTATAAGCACAGATACGCAGTATTTT. It yields the protein CASSRGQGQPISTDTQYF. The full variable domain, rest sourced from reference TRBV7-6 and TRBJ2-3, is GAGVSQSPRYKVTKRGQDVALRCDPISGHVSLYWYRQALGQGPEFLTYFNYEAQQDKSGLPNDRFSAERPEGSISTLTIQRTEQRDSAMYRCASSRGQGQPISTDTQYFGPGTRLTVL.